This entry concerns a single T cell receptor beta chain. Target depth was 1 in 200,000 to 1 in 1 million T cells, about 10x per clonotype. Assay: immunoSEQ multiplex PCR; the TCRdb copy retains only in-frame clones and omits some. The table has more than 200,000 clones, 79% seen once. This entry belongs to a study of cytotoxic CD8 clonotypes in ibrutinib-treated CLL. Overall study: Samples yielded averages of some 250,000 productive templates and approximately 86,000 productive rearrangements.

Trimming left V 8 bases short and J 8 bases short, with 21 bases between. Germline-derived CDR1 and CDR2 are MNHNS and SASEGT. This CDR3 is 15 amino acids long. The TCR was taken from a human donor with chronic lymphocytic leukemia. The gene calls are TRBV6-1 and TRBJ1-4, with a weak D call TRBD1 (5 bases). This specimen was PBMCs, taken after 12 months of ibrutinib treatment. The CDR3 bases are TGTGCCAGCGAGCCCCTGAGGGACGGAGGGGAAAAACTGTTTTTT. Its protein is CASEPLRDGGEKLFF.